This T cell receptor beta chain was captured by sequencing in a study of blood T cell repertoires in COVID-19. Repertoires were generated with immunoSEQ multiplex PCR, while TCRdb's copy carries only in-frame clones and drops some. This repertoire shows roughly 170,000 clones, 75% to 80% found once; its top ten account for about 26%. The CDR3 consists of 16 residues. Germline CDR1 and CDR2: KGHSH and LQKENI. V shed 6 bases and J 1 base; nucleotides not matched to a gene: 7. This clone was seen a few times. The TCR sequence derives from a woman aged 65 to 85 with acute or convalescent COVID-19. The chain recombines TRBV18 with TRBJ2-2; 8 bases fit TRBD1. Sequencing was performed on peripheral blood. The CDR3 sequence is CASSIYGTGNTGELFF. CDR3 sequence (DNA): TGTGCCAGCTCTATATACGGGACAGGGAACACCGGGGAGCTGTTTTTT.